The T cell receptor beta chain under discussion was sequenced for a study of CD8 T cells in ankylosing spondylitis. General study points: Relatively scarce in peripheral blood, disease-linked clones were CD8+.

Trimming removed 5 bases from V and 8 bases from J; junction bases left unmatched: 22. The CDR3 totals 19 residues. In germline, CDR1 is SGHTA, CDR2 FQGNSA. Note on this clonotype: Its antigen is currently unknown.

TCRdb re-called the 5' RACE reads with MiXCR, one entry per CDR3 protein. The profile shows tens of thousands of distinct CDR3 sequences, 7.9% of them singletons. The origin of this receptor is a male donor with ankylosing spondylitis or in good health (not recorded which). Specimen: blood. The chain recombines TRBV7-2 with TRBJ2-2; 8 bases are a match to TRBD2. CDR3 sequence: CASSPNVGPGGGPLGELFF. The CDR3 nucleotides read TGTGCCAGCAGCCCGAACGTGGGCCCGGGCGGGGGGCCACTTGGGGAGCTGTTTTTT.